The source of this T cell receptor beta chain is a study of cytomegalovirus exposure and HLA in healthy donors (dated by TCRdb to 2016 to 2017). Study-wide context: In an earlier analysis of 450 to 750 of the donors, approximately 260 Gb of sequence data and roughly 100 million unique TCR beta sequences from 150 million to 200 million T cells were reported. Roughly 300 gigabases of sequencing data and tens of millions of unique TCR sequences were included in an early release covering 550 to 800 HLA-typed donors. Among the roughly 410 genotyped donors, 75% to 90% belonged to the genetic ancestry cluster associated with self-reported Caucasian donors. The study aimed to test whether cataloging public T cell receptors could reveal signatures of past pathogen exposure. The study profiled the T cell repertoires of around 700 subjects by immunosequencing and related them to cytomegalovirus serostatus. Along with the approximately 670-subject first cohort, a separate validation cohort of over a hundred different subjects was used. The study combined high-throughput TCR immunosequencing, statistical association of individual TCRs with disease status, and machine learning to predict cytomegalovirus infection status. To study patterns of TCR occurrence, a later analysis re-analyzed previously published TCR beta repertoires from around 700 donors and added high-resolution HLA genotyping. The later analysis used no new phenotypic data to find candidate immune exposures, relying instead on TCR beta sequences and their occurrence across donors. An earlier analysis of several hundred of the donors applied high-throughput TCR beta sequencing to assess whether each TCR beta V gene segment acted as functional or pseudogenic. Donor age, sex, ethnicity and CMV serostatus were compiled together with the repertoire data. In a later genetic analysis, genome-wide SNP genotypes for 398 of the 666 donors were used, and that subset was treated as a discovery cohort. All discovery cohort repertoires had been generated on a single sequencing platform. Both class I and class II loci were covered by HLA typing, at four-digit resolution. Typing coverage varied by locus: roughly 629-630 donors for A, B, C, DRB1 and DQB1; approximately 520 for DQA1; about 570 for DPA1; fewer than 480 for DPB1. A handful of DR-DQ haplotypes were handled as single units for association and clustering because linkage in the cohort was strong. On average, 235,054 unique TCR beta nucleotide sequences were sequenced per donor among roughly 430 genotyped donors of the cohort, with around 19% of those sequences being non-productive. Study-wide conclusions, independent of this receptor: Roughly uniform sequencing depth across donors was assumed in presence/absence analyses, although this assumption may not hold. In the study, around 150 TCR beta chains were listed as associated with cytomegalovirus. Linkage disequilibrium might explain the correlated functional status among segregating V segments, but an unknown experimental factor could not be excluded. The cohort was sequenced for TCR beta chains only, and without alpha or paired-chain data the features that could be detected were limited. The authors suggested that the approach could potentially be extended to other disease states and immunological phenotypes. A few of the identified cytomegalovirus-associated TCR beta chains were confirmed in vitro to be specific for cytomegalovirus antigens. The classifier was reported to diagnose cytomegalovirus status with high specificity and sensitivity in both the original and validation cohorts. Because counts were too low, seventeen rarely observed V segments, including chromosome 9 orphons, were left out of the earlier analysis of about 620 of the donors. Immune exposure information for the cohort was limited to CMV serostatus. A further reported finding was that TCR beta sequences accurately predicted the HLA-A and HLA-B alleles for most subjects in the first cohort. A later analysis associated about 17,000 TCR beta sequences with specific HLA alleles at a false discovery rate of 0.05. Because HLA typing was missing for some donors at each locus, association tests included only the typed subset. In a later genetic analysis, fewer N-insertions in productive TCRs were reported among donors in an Asian-associated ancestry cluster than the approximately 670-donor mean. According to a later analysis, most CMV-associated TCR beta chains appeared to be HLA-restricted, and the HLA associations seemed to be driven largely by CMV exposure. Some IMGT-functional V segments, including TRBV6-2 and TRBV6-3, could not be distinguished by the 87-base-pair reads and were therefore excluded. The sequencing pipeline was judged likely to have produced a cluster of highly shared sequence variants as a technical artifact. An association between a missense DCLRE1C variant and V-gene and J-gene trimming of TCR beta chains was found in a later genetic analysis and replicated in an independent cohort. When HLA alleles, especially DR and DQ, strongly co-occurred, attributing TCR associations to individual alleles was difficult. In a later analysis, HLA-associated TCR beta chains were found to be more clonally expanded and to have lower generation probabilities than equally common non-associated chains. While some public TCRs were present in many individuals, most TCR sequences turned up only very rarely across donors. In a later analysis, the rate of TCR association differed among HLA loci, with DRB1 alleles having the most associated TCRs and HLA-C alleles having the fewest. An earlier analysis of around 540 of the donors showed that most TCR beta V segments appeared in productive rearrangements either about 87% or about 30% of the time, which broadly matched IMGT annotations. In a later analysis, several top co-occurrence clusters were reported to appear linked to parvovirus B19, influenza, CMV and Epstein-Barr virus.

In total, about 650 healthy bone marrow donors made up the cohort. At the time of sampling, all cohort members were nominally healthy, though unrecorded immune exposures were likely present. The donor tested CMV seronegative, placing the donor among the 350 or so seronegative members of the cohort. A peripheral blood sample was provided by each donor, and peripheral blood mononuclear cells were used for TCR beta sequencing. The Qiagen DNeasy Blood Extraction Kit was used to extract genomic DNA from the blood cell samples. The CDR3 holds 13 amino acids from the cysteine to the phenylalanine. Just the 39-base CDR3 DNA is kept, in frame starting at base 1. Between the V and J ends, shortened by 0 bases and 6 bases respectively, the junction contains 7 bases. As encoded in the germline V gene, CDR1 is SGHRS while CDR2 is YFSETQ. Concerning this clone: Its cognate antigen has yet to be identified. Base qualities are not recorded, but no much larger clone differs from it by a single base.

Library construction relied on the immunoSEQ multiplex PCR assay. For the multiplex PCR, a mixture combining 60 forward primers for TCR Vbeta segments and 13 reverse primers for TCR Jbeta segments was used. The CDR3 region of rearranged TCR beta genes was amplified from genomic DNA by a multiplex PCR assay. The Illumina HiSeq System was used to sequence the amplified TCR beta libraries as 87-base-pair reads. The paper's data handling went like this. A later analysis counted approximately 76 million unique TCR beta chains across the 600 to 850 repertoires, and 9.5 million to 11 million of these chains were shared by at least two donors. Raw reads were error-corrected and collapsed into unique sequences by a nearest-neighbor algorithm in which closely related sequences were merged to remove PCR and sequencing errors. Alignment of CDR3 sequences to IMGT reference sequences was used to assign V, D and J gene segments. For a sequence to be retained, at least a six-nucleotide match to both a V gene segment and a J gene segment was required. A rearrangement was called productive if the CDR3 had no stop codons and remained in frame with V and J, and every other rearrangement was called non-productive. CDR3 was defined by IMGT convention, running from the second conserved V-encoded cysteine to the conserved J-encoded phenylalanine. The earlier analysis of about 570 of the donors excluded any sequence lacking an unambiguous match to a single V gene segment. In an earlier analysis of approximately 610 of the donors, V segments were called functional above 56.7% productive rearrangements and were called segregating when the between-donor standard deviation exceeded 5%. To diagnose cytomegalovirus status from the catalog of TCR beta chain sequences, a statistical classification framework was built. A later analysis assigned V and J genes by comparing TCR nucleotide sequences with IMGT/GENE-DB human TR gene sequences. A later analysis assigned CDR3 sequences and most-parsimonious VDJ recombination scenarios with the TCRdist pipeline. In a later analysis, every TCR beta chain was defined by the combination of its CDR3 amino acid sequence and its V-gene family, and reads without a unique V-gene family were dropped. A later analysis removed 592 highly shared, low-generation-probability nucleotide sequences to deal with suspected cross-contamination and a sequencing artifact. For each public chain, a later analysis derived a clonal expansion index from normalized ranks of inferred template counts within each repertoire. In a later analysis, generation probabilities were computed with a VDJ recombination model fitted to out-of-frame rearrangements, and the resulting probabilities were checked against IGoR. In a later analysis, hypergeometric tests were used to score TCR-TCR, TCR-HLA and TCR-CMV co-occurrence, with a repertoire-size bias correction applied to TCR pairs. In a later analysis, false discovery rates were estimated by permuting HLA or CMV assignments 20 times. In a later analysis, co-occurring TCRs were grouped with DBSCAN, and TCRdist sequence similarity was added when clustering was performed within HLA-allele-positive subsets. For co-occurrence clustering, repertoires with fewer than 30,000 or more than 120,000 public chains were excluded, along with roughly 5 repertoires with anomalous nucleotide sharing. Entries here come from immuneACCESS through TCRdb and include only in-frame sequences with V and J called. Some clones fail to appear in such tables; in the studies checked, an unresolved V gene covers under half of the shortfall, and the cause of the remainder is unknown. V and J calls and clone size come straight from that table; D and trimming were deduced from the DNA. In all, the sample holds under 150,000 clones, and roughly four fifths of those were seen once. The top ten constitute approximately 1% of the sample.

Sequencing was done on a sample of PBMCs. The receptor was isolated from a boy aged 5-17 years in good health and CMV-seronegative. This chain joins TRBV5-1 to TRBJ2-1, with the D gene call left open. The DNA is TGCGCCAGCAGCTTGGAGCTGAGCAATGAGCAGTTCTTC. This codes for CASSLELSNEQFF. Reference TRBV5-1 and TRBJ2-1 genes cover what lies past the CDR3, so the full variable domain is KAGVTQTPRYLIKTRGQQVTLSCSPISGHRSVSWYQQTPGQGLQFLFEYFSETQRNKGNFPGRFSGRQFSNSRSEMNVSTLELGDSALYLCASSLELSNEQFFGPGTRLTVL.